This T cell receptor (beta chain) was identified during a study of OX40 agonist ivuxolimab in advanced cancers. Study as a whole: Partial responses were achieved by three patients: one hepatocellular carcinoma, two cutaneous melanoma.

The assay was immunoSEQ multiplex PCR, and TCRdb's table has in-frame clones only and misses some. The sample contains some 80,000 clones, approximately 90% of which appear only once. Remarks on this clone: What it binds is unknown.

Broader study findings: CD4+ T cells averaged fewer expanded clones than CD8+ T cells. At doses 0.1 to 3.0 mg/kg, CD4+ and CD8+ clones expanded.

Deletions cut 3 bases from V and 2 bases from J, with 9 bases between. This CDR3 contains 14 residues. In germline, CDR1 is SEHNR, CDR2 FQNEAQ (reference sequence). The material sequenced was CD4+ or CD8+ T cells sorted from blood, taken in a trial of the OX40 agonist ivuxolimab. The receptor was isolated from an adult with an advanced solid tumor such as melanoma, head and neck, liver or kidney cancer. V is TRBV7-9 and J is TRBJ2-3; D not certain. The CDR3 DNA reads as TGTGCCAGCAGCTTCTCCGCCGTCACAGATACGCAGTATTTT. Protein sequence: CASSFSAVTDTQYF.